This T cell receptor (beta chain) appears in the sequencing data of a study of blood T cell repertoires in COVID-19. On the study more broadly: The analysed material was cDNA or gDNA that came from T cells, B-cell-depleted T cells, or PBMCs.

Germline CDR1 LNHDA, CDR2 SQIVND (reference sequence). After removal of 6 bases from V and 5 bases from J, the junction contained 7 bases not matched to a gene. This CDR3 comprises 13 residues. This clone was seen a few times. TCRdb's copy holds only in-frame clones and misses some; the assay was immunoSEQ multiplex PCR. The sample has around 150,000 clones, approximately 73% seen once. This TCR was sampled from a man aged 60 to 75 with acute or convalescent COVID-19. The rearrangement joins TRBV19 to TRBJ2-7; 7 bases match TRBD2. Sequencing used peripheral blood. The CDR3, as DNA: TGTGCCAGTAGCCCCGGACTAGTGAACGAGCAGTACTTC. Translation: CASSPGLVNEQYF. Complete variable domain (other parts from reference TRBV19 and TRBJ2-7): DGGITQSPKYLFRKEGQNVTLSCEQNLNHDAMYWYRQDPGQGLRLIYYSQIVNDFQKGDIAEGYSVSREKKESFPLTVTSAQKNPTAFYLCASSPGLVNEQYFGPGTRLTVT.